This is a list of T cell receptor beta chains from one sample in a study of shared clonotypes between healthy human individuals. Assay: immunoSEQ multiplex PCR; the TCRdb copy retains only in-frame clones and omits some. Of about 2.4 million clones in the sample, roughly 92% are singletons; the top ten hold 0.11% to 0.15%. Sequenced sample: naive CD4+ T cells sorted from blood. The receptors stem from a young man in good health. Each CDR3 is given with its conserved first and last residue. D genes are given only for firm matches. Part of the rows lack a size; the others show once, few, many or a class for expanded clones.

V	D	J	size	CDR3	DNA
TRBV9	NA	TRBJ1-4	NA	CASSESATNEKLFF	TGTGCCAGCAGCGAATCTGCAACTAATGAAAAACTGTTTTTT
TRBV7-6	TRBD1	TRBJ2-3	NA	CASRLGQATDTQYF	TGTGCCAGCAGGCTAGGACAGGCGACAGATACGCAGTATTTT
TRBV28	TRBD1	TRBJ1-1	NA	CASRPNRGLHTEAFF	TGTGCCAGCAGGCCTAACAGGGGACTCCACACTGAAGCTTTCTTT
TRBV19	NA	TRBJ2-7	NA	CASSSGNSYEQYF	TGTGCCAGTAGTTCCGGTAATTCCTACGAGCAGTACTTC
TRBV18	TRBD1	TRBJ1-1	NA	CASLTGGRVNTEAFF	TGTGCCAGCTTGACAGGGGGAAGGGTGAACACTGAAGCTTTCTTT
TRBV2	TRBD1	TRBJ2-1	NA	CASSGGTAQFF	TGTGCCAGCAGTGGGGGGACAGCGCAGTTCTTC
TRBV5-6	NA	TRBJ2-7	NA	CASSLRRSDSTYEQYF	TGTGCCAGCAGCCTTAGGAGGAGTGACAGTACCTACGAGCAGTACTTC
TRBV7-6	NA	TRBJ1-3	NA	CASSLAGHSNSGNTIYF	TGTGCCAGCAGCTTAGCGGGACATTCAAACTCTGGAAACACCATATATTTT
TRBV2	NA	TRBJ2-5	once	CASSEATSGTQYF	TGTGCCAGCAGTGAAGCAACGTCAGGGACCCAGTACTTC
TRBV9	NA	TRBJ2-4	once	CASSPEQAVGAKNIQYF	TGTGCCAGCAGCCCCGAACAGGCGGTTGGGGCCAAAAACATTCAGTACTTC
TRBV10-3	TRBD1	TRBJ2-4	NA	CAISGQGRDIQYF	TGTGCCATCAGTGGACAGGGACGGGACATTCAGTACTTC
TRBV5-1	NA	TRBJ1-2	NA	CASSFAGNGYTF	TGCGCCAGCAGCTTCGCAGGGAATGGCTACACCTTC
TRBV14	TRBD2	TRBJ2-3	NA	CASSQEAGLAGEEADTQYF	TGTGCCAGCAGCCAAGAAGCGGGACTAGCGGGAGAGGAGGCAGATACGCAGTATTTT
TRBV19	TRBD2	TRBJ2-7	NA	CASSSPAGGPYEQYF	TGTGCCAGTAGTAGCCCAGCGGGAGGGCCTTACGAGCAGTACTTC
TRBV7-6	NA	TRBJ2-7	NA	CASSRLSPGRVPPYDRSYEQYF	TGTGCCAGCAGCCGCTTAAGCCCGGGTCGAGTCCCACCCTATGACAGGTCCTACGAGCAGTACTTC
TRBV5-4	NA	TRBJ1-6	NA	CASSLGPGGSYNSPLHF	TGTGCCAGCAGCTTGGGTCCGGGCGGCTCCTATAATTCACCCCTCCACTTT